This T cell receptor beta chain was captured in a study of blood T cell repertoires in COVID-19. About the study: Samples representing acute and convalescent COVID-19 were sourced from the United States, Italy and Spain. Sources were T cells, B-cell-depleted T cells, or PBMCs; the material itself was cDNA or gDNA.

Germline V gene data show CDR1 as LGHNA and CDR2 as YSLEER. The CDR3 loop spans 16 amino acids. The V gene end was trimmed by 1 base and the J gene end by 5 bases; junction bases not matched to a gene: 5. Original handling: Estimated nucleated cell counts came from reference gene primer amplification. Profiling relied on immunoSEQ multiplex PCR, and the TCRdb table lists in-frame clones only, not all of them. The V and J calls and the clone size are those of that table, but D and trimming were determined from the DNA. The table records around 150,000 clones, 85% of them present only once. Specimen: peripheral blood. The receptor's source is a human donor with acute or convalescent COVID-19. The donor label of this sample is uncertain. The chain employs TRBV4-3 and TRBJ1-5, with TRBD1 matching over 10 bases. The CDR3 loop reads CASSQGAGQGYQPQHF. The CDR3 DNA is TGCGCCAGCAGCCAAGGAGCGGGACAGGGGTATCAGCCCCAGCATTTT.